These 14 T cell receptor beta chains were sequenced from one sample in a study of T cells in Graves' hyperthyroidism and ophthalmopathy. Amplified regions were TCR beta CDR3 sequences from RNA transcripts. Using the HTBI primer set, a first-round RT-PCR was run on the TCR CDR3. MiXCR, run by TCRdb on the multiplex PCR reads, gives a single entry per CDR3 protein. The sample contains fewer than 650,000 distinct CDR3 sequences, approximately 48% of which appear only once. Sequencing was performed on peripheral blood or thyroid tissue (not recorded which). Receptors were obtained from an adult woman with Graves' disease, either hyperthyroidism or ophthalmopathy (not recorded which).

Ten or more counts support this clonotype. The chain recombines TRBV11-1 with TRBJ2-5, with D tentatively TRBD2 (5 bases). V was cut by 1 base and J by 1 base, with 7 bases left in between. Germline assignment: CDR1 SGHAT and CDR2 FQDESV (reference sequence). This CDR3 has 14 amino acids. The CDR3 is CASSLGSVQETQYF. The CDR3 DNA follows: TGTGCCAGCAGCTTAGGTAGCGTCCAAGAGACCCAGTACTTC.

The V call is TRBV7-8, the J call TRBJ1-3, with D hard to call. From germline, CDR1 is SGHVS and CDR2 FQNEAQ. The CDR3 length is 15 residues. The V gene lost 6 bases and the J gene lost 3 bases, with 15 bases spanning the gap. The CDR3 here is CASRDAGLSGNTIYF. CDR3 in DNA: TGTGCCAGCAGGGATGCTGGGTTGAGTGGAAACACCATATATTTT.

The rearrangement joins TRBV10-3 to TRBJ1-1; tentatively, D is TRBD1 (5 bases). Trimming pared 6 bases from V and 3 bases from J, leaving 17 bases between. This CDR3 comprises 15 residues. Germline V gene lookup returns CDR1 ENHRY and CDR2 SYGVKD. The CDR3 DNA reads TGTGCCATCAGGGATACCAGGGCCACGGACACTGAAGCTTTCTTT. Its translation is CAIRDTRATDTEAFF.

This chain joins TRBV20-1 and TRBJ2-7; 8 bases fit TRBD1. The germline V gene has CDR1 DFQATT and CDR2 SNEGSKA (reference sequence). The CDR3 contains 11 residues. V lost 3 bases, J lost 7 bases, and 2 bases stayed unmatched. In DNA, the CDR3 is TGCAGTGCTAGGAGGACAGGGGAGCAGTACTTC. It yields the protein CSARRTGEQYF.

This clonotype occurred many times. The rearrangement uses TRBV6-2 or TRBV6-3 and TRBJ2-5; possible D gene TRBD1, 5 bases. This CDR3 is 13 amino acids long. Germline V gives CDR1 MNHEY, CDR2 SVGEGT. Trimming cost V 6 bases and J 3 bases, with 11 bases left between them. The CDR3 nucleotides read TGTGCCAGCAGAAAGACAGCAAAAGAGACCCAGTACTTC. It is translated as CASRKTAKETQYF.

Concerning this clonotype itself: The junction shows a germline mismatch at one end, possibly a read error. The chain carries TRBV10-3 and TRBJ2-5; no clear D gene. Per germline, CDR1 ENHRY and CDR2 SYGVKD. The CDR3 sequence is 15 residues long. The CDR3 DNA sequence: TGTGCCAGCAGTTTAAGGTTGAGCCACCAAGAGACCCAGTACTTC. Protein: CASSLRLSHQETQYF.

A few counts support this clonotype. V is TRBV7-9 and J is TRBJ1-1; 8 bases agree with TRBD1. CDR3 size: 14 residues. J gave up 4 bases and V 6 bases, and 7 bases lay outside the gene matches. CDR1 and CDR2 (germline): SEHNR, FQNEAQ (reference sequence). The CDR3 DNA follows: TGTGCCAGCAGGGACGGACAGGGCCGCACTGAAGCTTTCTTT. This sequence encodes CASRDGQGRTEAFF.

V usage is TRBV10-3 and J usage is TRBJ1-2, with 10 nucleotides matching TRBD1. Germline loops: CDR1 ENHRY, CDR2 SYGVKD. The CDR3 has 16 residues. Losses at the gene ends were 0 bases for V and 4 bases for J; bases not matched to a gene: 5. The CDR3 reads CAISESTGQGSYGYTF. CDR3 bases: TGTGCCATCAGTGAGTCAACGGGACAGGGGTCCTATGGCTACACCTTC.

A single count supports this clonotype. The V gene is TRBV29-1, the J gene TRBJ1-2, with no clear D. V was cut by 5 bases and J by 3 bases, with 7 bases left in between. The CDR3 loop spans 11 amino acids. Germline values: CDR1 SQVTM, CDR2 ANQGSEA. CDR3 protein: CSVSRDYGYTF. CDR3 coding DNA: TGCAGCGTTTCGCGGGACTATGGCTACACCTTC. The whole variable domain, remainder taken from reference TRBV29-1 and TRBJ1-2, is SAVISQKPSRDICQRGTSLTIQCQVDSQVTMMFWYRQQPGQSLTLIATANQGSEATYESGFVIDKFPISRPNLTFSTLTVSNMSPEDSSIYLCSVSRDYGYTFGSGTRLTVV.

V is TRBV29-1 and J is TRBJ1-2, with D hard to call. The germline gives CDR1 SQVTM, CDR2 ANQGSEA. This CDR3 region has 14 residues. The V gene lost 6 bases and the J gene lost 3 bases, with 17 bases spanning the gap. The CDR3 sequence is CSVAGRTKDYGYTF. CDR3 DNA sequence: TGCAGCGTCGCCGGACGTACAAAGGACTATGGCTACACCTTC.

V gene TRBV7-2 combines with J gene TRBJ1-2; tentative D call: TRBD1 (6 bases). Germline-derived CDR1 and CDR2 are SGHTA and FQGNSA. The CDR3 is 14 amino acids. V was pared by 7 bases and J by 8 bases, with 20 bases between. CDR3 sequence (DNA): TGTGCCAGCAAAAGGGACACTCACGGATCAGGCTACACCTTC. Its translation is CASKRDTHGSGYTF.

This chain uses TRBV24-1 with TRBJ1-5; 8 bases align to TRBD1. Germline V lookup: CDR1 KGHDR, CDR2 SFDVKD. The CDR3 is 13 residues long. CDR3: CARHRQGFLPQHF. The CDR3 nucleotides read TGTGCTAGACATCGACAGGGGTTTTTGCCCCAGCATTTT.

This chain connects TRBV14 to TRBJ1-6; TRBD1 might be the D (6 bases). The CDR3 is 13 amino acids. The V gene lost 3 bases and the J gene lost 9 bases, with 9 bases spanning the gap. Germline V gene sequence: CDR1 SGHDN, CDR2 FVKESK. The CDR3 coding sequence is TGTGCCAGCAGCCAGAGAGGGGGTTCACCCCTCCACTTT. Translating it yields CASSQRGGSPLHF. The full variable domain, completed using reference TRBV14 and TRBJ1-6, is EAGVTQFPSHSVIEKGQTVTLRCDPISGHDNLYWYRRVMGKEIKFLLHFVKESKQDESGMPNNRFLAERTGGTYSTLKVQPAELEDSGVYFCASSQRGGSPLHFGNGTRLTVT.

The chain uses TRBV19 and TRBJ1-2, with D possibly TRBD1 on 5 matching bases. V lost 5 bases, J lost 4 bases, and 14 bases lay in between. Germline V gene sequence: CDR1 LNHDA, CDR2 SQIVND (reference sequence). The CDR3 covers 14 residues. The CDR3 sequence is CASSDQGRVYGYTF. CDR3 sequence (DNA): TGTGCCAGTAGTGACCAGGGAAGGGTCTATGGCTACACCTTC.